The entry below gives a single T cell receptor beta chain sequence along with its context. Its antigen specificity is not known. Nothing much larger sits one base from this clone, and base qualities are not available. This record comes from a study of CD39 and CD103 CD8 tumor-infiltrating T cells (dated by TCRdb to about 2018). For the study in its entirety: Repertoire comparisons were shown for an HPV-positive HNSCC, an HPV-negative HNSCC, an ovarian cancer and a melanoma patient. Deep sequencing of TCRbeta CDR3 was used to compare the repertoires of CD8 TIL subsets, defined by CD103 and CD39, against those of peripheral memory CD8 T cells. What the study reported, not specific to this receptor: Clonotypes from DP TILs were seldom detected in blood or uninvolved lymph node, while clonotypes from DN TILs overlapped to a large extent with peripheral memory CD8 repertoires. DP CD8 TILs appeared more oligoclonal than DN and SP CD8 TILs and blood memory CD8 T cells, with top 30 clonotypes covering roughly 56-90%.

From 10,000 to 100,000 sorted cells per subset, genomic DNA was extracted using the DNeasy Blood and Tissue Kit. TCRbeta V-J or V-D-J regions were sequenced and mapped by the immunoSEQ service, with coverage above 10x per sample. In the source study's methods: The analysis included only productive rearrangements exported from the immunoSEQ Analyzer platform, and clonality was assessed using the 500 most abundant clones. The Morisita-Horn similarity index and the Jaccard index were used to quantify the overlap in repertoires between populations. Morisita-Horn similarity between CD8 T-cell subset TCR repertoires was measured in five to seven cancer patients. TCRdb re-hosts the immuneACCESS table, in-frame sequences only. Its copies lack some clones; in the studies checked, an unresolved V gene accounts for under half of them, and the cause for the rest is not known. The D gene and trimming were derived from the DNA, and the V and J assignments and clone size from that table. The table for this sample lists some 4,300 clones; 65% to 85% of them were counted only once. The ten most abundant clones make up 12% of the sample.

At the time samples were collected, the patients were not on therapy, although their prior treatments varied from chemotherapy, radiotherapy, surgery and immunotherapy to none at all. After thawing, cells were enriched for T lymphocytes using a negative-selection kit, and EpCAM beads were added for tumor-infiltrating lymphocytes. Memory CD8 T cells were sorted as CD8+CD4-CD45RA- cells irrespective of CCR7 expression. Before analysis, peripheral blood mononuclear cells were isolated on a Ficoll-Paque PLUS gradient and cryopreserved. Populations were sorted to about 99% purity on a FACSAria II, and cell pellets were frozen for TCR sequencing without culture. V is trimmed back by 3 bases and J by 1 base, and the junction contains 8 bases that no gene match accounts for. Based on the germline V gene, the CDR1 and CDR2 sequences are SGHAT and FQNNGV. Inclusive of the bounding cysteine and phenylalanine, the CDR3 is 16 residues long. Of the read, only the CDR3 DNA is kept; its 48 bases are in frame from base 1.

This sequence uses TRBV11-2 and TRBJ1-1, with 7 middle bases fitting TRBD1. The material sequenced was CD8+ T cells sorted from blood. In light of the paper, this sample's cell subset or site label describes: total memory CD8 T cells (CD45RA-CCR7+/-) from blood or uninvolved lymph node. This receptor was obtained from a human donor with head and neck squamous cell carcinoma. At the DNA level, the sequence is TGTGCCAGCAGCTTCCCTTCGGACAGGCCGAACACTGAAGCTTTCTTT. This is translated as CASSFPSDRPNTEAFF.